A selection of T cell receptor beta chains follows, all from one sample in a study of OX40 agonist ivuxolimab in advanced cancers. Sequencing was performed with immunoSEQ multiplex PCR; in TCRdb, only in-frame clones are kept and a portion is missing. Among about 36,000 clones, roughly 80% were seen once, and the ten largest hold around 10%. The sample here was CD4+ or CD8+ T cells sorted from blood, taken in a trial of the OX40 agonist ivuxolimab. The receptors derive from an adult with an advanced solid tumor such as melanoma, head and neck, liver or kidney cancer. Each CDR3 is given with its conserved first and last residue.

J gene,V gene,CDR3 protein
TRBJ2-5,TRBV7-2,CASSLQGIFGETQYF
TRBJ2-5,TRBV7-8,CASRYEMPQETQYF
TRBJ1-1,TRBV7-9,CASSLIWSEHTEAFF
TRBJ1-2,TRBV30,CAWSQGQGIFGYTF
TRBJ1-2,TRBV4-2,CASSPQGNYGYTF
TRBJ2-1,TRBV6-1,CASSEPQSSYNEQFF
TRBJ1-2,TRBV5-1,CASSLVPINYGYTF
TRBJ1-3,TRBV7-2,CASSFGRGGGNTIYF
TRBJ1-3,TRBV7-6,CASSLSPGGNTIYF
TRBJ2-5,TRBV7-9,CASSFFASGGAETQYF
TRBJ1-2,TRBV6-5,CASRRDSHYGYTF
TRBJ2-7,TRBV7-8,CASSSQGGSYEQYF
-,TRBV27,CASSSRPPYEQYF
TRBJ2-1,TRBV10-1,CASSDMGLAGVNEQFF
TRBJ1-1,TRBV29-1,CSGGRAGEAFF
TRBJ1-5,TRBV28,CASSLNQPQHF
TRBJ1-1,TRBV5-1,CASSYSQSLNTEAFF
TRBJ2-7,TRBV7-6,CASRVTGGFRGSHYEQYF
TRBJ2-7,TRBV5-4,CASSFLPAHSYEQYF
TRBJ2-2,TRBV11-2,CASSLEYGARGELFF
TRBJ2-7,TRBV7-9,CASSLYGTGLYEQYF
TRBJ1-5,TRBV5-6,CASSFLAGDGGRISQPQHF